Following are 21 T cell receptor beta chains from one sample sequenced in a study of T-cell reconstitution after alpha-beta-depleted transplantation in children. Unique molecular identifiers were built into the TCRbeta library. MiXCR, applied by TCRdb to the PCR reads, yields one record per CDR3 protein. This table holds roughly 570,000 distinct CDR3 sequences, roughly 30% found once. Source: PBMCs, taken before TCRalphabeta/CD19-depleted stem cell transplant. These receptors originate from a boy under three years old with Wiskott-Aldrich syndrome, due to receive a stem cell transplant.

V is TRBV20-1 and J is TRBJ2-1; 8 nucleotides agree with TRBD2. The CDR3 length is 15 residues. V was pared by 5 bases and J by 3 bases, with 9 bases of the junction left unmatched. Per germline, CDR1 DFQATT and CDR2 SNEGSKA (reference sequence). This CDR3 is CSAAPASGGYNEQFF. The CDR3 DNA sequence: TGCAGTGCTGCCCCCGCCAGCGGGGGCTACAATGAGCAGTTCTTC.

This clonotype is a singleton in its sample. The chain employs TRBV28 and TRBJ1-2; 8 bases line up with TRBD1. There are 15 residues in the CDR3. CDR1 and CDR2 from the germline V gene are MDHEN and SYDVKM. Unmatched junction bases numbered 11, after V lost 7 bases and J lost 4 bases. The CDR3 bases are TGTGCCAGCACCCCCCGGACAGGGCCGAGCTATGGCTACACCTTC. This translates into CASTPRTGPSYGYTF.

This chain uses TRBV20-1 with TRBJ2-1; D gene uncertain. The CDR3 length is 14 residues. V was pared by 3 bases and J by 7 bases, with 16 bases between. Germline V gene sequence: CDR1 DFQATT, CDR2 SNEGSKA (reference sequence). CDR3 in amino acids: CSARGNPRINEQFF. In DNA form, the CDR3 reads TGCAGTGCTAGGGGGAACCCTAGGATAAATGAGCAGTTCTTC.

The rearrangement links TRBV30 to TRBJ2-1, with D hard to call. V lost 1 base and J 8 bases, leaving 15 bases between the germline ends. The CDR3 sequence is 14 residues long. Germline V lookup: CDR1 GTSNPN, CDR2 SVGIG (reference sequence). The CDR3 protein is CAWSARRPRYEQFF. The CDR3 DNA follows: TGTGCCTGGAGTGCCAGGCGGCCGCGCTATGAGCAGTTCTTC.

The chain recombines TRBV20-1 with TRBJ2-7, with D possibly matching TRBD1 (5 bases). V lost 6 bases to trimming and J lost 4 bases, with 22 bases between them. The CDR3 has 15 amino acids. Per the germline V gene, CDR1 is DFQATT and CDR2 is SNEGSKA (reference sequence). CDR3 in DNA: TGCAGTGCAACCAGGGCCGTCCAGAGTCCATACGAGCAGTACTTC. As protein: CSATRAVQSPYEQYF.

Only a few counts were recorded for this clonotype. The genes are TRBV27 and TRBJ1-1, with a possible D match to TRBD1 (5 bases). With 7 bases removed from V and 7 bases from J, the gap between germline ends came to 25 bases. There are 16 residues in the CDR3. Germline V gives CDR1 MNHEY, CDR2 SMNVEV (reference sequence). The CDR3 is CASTLVGGPGLGEAFF. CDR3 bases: TGTGCCAGCACCCTCGTGGGGGGTCCCGGGTTAGGTGAAGCTTTCTTT.

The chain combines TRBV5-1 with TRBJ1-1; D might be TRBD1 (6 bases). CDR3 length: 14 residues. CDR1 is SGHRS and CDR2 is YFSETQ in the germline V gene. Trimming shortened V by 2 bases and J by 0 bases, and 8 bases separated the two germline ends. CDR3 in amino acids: CASSFRDMNTEAFF. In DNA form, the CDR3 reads TGCGCCAGCAGCTTCCGGGACATGAACACTGAAGCTTTCTTT.

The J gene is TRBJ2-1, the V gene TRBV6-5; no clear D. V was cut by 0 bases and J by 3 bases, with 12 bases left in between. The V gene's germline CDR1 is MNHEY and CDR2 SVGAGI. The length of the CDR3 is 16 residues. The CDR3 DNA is TGTGCCAGCAGTTACTCAATAGCTTTCGGCTACAATGAGCAGTTCTTC. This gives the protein CASSYSIAFGYNEQFF.

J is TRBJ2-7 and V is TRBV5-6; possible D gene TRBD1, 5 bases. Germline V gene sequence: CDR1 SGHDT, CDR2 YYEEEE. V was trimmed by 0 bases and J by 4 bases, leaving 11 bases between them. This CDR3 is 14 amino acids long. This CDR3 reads CASSLGDSQYEQYF. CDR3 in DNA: TGTGCCAGCAGCTTGGGAGACAGTCAATACGAGCAGTACTTC. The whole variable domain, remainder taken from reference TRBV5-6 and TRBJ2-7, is DAGVTQSPTHLIKTRGQQVTLRCSPKSGHDTVSWYQQALGQGPQFIFQYYEEEERQRGNFPDRFSGHQFPNYSSELNVNALLLGDSALYLCASSLGDSQYEQYFGPGTRLTVT.

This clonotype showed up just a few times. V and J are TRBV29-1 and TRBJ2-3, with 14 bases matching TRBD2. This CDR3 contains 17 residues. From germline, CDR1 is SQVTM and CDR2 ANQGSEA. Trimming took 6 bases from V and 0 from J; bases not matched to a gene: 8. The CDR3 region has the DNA TGCAGCGTCGCCGGGACTAGCGGGAGCCTCAGCACAGATACGCAGTATTTT. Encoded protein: CSVAGTSGSLSTDTQYF.

The CDR3 here is CASIILGVLNNEQFF. In nucleotides, the CDR3 is TGCGCCAGCATCATACTTGGGGTACTGAACAATGAGCAGTTCTTC. V usage is TRBV5-1 and J usage is TRBJ2-1; no definite D call. Germline-derived CDR1 and CDR2 are SGHRS and YFSETQ. Between the trimmed V and J ends, which lost 6 bases and 5 bases, there was a span of 18 bases. This CDR3 is 15 amino acids long. The full variable domain, rest sourced from reference TRBV5-1 and TRBJ2-1, is KAGVTQTPRYLIKTRGQQVTLSCSPISGHRSVSWYQQTPGQGLQFLFEYFSETQRNKGNFPGRFSGRQFSNSRSEMNVSTLELGDSALYLCASIILGVLNNEQFFGPGTRLTVL.

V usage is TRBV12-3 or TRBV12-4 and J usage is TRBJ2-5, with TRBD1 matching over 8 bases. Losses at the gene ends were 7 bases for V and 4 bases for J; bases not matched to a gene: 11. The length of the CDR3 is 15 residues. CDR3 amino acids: CASTPRQGKGETQYF. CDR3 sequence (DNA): TGTGCCAGCACCCCAAGACAGGGGAAAGGAGAGACCCAGTACTTC.

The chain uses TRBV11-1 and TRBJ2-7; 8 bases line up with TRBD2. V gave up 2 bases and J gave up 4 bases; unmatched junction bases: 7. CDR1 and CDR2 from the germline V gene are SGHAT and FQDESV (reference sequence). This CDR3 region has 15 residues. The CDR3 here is CASSLFESGGYEQYF. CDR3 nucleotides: TGTGCCAGCAGCTTATTCGAATCGGGGGGGTACGAGCAGTACTTC.

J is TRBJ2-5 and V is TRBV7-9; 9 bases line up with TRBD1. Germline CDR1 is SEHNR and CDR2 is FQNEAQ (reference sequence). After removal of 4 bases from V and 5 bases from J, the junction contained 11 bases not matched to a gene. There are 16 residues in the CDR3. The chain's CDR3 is CASSYSDRGFEETQYF. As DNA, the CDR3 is TGTGCCAGCAGCTACAGTGACAGGGGGTTTGAGGAGACCCAGTACTTC.

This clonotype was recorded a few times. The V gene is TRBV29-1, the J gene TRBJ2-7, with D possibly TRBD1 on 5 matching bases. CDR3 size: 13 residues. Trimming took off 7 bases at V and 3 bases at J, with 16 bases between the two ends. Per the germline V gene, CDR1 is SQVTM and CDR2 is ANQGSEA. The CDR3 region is CSALGQTRYEQYF. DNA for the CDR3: TGCAGCGCTCTGGGGCAGACTCGCTACGAGCAGTACTTC.

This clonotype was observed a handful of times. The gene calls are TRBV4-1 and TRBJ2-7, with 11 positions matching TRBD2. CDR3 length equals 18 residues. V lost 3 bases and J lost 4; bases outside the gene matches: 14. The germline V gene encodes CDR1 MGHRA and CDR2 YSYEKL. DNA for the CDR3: TGCGCCAGCAGCCATGACACTACACTAGCGGGAGTAACTTACGAGCAGTACTTC. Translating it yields CASSHDTTLAGVTYEQYF.

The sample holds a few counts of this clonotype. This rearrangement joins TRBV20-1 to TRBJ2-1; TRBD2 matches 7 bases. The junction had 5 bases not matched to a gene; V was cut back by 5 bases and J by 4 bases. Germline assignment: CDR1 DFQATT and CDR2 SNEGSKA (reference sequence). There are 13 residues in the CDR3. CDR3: CSAVSSGYNEQFF. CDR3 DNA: TGCAGTGCTGTCTCTAGCGGATACAATGAGCAGTTCTTC.

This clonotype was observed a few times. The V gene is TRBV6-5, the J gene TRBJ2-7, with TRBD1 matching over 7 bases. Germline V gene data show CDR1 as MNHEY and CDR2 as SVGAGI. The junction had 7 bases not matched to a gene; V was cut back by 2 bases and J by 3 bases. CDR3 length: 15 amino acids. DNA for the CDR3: TGTGCCAGCAGTTACGCCGGGACAGATTACTACGAGCAGTACTTC. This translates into CASSYAGTDYYEQYF.

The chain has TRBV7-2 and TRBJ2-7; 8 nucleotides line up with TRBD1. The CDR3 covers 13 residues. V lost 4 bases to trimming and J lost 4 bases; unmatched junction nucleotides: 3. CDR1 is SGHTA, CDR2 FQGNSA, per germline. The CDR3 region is CASSWDRLYEQYF. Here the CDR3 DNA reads TGTGCCAGCAGCTGGGACAGGCTATACGAGCAGTACTTC.

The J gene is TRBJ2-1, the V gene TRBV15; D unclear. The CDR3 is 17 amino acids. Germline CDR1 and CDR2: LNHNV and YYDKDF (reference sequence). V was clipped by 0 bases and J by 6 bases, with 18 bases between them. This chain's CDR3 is CATSREQFNLPGNEQFF. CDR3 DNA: TGTGCCACCAGCAGAGAGCAGTTTAATCTCCCGGGCAATGAGCAGTTCTTC.

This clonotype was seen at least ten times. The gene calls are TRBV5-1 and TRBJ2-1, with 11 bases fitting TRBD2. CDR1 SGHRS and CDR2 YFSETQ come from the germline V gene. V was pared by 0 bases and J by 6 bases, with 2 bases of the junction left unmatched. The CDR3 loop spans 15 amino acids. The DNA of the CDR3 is TGCGCCAGCAGCTTGGGACTAGCGGGGCTCAATGAGCAGTTCTTC. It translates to CASSLGLAGLNEQFF.